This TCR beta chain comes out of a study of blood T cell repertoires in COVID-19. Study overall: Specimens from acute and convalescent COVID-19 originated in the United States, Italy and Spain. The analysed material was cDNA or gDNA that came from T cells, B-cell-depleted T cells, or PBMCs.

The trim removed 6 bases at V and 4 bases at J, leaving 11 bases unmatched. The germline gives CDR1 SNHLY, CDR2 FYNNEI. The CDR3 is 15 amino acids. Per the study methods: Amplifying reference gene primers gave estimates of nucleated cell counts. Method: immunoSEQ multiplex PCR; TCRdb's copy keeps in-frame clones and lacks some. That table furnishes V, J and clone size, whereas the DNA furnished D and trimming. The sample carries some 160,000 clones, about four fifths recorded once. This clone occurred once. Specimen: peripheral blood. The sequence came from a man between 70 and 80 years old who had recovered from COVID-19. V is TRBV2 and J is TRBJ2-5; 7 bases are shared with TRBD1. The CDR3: CASRFGGTGAETQYF. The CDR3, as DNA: TGTGCCAGCAGGTTTGGGGGAACAGGGGCAGAGACCCAGTACTTC.